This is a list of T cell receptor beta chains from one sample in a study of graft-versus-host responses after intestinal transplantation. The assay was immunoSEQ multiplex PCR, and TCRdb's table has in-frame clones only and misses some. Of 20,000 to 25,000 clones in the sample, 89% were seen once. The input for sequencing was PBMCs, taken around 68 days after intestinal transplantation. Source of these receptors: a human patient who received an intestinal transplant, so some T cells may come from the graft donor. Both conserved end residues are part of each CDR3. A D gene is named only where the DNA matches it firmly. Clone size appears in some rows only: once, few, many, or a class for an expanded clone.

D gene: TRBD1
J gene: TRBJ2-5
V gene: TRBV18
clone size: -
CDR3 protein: CASSPIQGSVSLQETQYF
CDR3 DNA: TGTGCCAGCTCACCAATACAGGGGTCAGTATCCCTCCAAGAGACCCAGTACTTC

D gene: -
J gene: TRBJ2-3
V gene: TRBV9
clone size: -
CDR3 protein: CASSVGGLSTDTQYF
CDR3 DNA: TGTGCCAGCAGCGTAGGGGGACTCAGCACAGATACGCAGTATTTT

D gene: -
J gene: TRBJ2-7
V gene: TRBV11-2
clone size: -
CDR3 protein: CAAHRGGRGYEQYF
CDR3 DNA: TGTGCCGCGCATAGGGGGGGCAGGGGCTACGAGCAGTACTTC

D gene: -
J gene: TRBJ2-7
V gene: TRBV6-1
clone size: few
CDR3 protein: CASSEAGRLTYEQYF
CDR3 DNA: TGTGCCAGCAGTGAAGCAGGGAGACTAACCTACGAGCAGTACTTC

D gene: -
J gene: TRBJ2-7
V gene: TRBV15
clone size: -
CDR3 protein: CATSRFASSYEQYF
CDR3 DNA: TGTGCCACCAGCAGATTCGCTAGCTCCTACGAGCAGTACTTC

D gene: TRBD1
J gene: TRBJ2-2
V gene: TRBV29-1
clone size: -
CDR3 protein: CSVDPQGAGTGELFF
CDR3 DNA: TGCAGCGTAGATCCCCAGGGGGCGGGCACCGGGGAGCTGTTTTTT

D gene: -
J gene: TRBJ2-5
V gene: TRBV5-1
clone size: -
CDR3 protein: CASSLGGAETQYF
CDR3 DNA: TGCGCCAGCAGCTTGGGTGGGGCAGAGACCCAGTACTTC

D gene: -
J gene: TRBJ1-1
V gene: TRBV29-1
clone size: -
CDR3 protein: CSVFRENTEAFF
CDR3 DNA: TGCAGCGTGTTCCGGGAGAACACTGAAGCTTTCTTT

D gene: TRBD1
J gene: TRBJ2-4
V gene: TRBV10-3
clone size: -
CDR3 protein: CAVSESPSGDRPNKNIQYF
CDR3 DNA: TGTGCCGTCAGTGAGTCTCCCTCCGGGGACAGGCCGAACAAAAACATTCAGTACTTC

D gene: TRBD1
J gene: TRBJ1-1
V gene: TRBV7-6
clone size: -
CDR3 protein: CASSQGDSLMNTEAFF
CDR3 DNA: TGTGCCAGCAGCCAGGGGGACAGCTTAATGAACACTGAAGCTTTCTTT

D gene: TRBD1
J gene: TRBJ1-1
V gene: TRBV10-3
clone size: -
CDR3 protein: CATQGALGGEGMNTEAFF
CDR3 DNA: TGTGCCACCCAGGGGGCGCTGGGTGGGGAGGGCATGAACACTGAAGCTTTCTTT

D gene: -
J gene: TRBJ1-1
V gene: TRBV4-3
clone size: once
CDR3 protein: CASSQPGRVNTEAFF
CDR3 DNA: TGCGCCAGCAGCCAGCCGGGACGGGTGAACACTGAAGCTTTCTTT

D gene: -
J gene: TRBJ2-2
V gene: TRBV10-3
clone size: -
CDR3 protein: CAISWDPRGAGELFF
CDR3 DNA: TGTGCCATCAGTTGGGACCCCAGAGGGGCCGGGGAGCTGTTTTTT

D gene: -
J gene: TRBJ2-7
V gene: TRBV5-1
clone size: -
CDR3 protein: CASSLYRTANYEQYF
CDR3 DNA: TGCGCCAGCAGCTTGTACAGGACCGCTAACTACGAGCAGTACTTC

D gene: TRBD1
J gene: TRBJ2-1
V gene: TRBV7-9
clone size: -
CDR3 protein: CASSLPLTPLTGVYNEQFF
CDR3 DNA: TGTGCCAGCAGCTTACCCCTTACCCCCTTAACAGGGGTTTACAATGAGCAGTTCTTC

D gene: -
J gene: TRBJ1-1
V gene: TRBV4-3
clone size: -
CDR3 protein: CASSQVDGANTEAFF
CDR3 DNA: TGCGCCAGCAGCCAAGTAGACGGCGCGAACACTGAAGCTTTCTTT

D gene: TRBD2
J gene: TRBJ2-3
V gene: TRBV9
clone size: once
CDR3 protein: CASSVAGGPTDTQYF
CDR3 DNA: TGTGCCAGCAGCGTAGCGGGGGGGCCTACAGATACGCAGTATTTT

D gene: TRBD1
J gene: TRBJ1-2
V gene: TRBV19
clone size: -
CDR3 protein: CASTSEELDRGTSYGYTF
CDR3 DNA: TGTGCCAGTACCTCAGAGGAACTGGACAGGGGGACTTCCTATGGCTACACCTTC

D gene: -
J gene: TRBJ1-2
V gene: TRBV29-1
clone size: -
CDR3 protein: CSVEDLDGYTF
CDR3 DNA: TGCAGCGTTGAAGATTTAGATGGCTACACCTTC

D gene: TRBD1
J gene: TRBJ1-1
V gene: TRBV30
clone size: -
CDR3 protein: CAWSVRDRVITEAFF
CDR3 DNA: TGTGCCTGGAGTGTACGGGACAGGGTTATTACTGAAGCTTTCTTT

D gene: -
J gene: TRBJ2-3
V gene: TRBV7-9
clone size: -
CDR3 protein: CASKDPSTDTQYF
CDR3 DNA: TGTGCCAGCAAGGACCCTAGCACAGATACGCAGTATTTT

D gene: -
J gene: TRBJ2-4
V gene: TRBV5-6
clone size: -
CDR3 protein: CASSPTGGPPPIAKNIQYF
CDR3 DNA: TGTGCCAGCAGCCCGACTGGGGGACCTCCGCCCATAGCCAAAAACATTCAGTACTTC